The T cell receptor (beta chain) described here comes from a study of early T cells in non-severe SARS-CoV-2 infection. Unique molecular identifiers tagged individual cDNA molecules. TCRdb called the 5' RACE reads again in MiXCR, with one record for every CDR3 protein. The data hold under 100,000 distinct CDR3 sequences, with about 11% observed a single time. The CDR3 spans 13 residues. V was shortened by 6 bases and J by 0 bases, with 9 bases between the two germline ends. Germline loops: CDR1 DFQATT, CDR2 SNEGSKA (reference sequence). This clonotype was recorded at least ten times. This sequence originates from an adult who was a healthcare worker with PCR-confirmed SARS-CoV-2 infection or an uninfected control (not recorded which). The chain joins TRBV20-1 to TRBJ1-5; perhaps TRBD1 as D (5 bases). Specimen: whole blood. The CDR3 spells CSAGGRSNQPQHF. In DNA form, the CDR3 reads TGCAGTGCCGGGGGACGTAGCAATCAGCCCCAGCATTTT.